This TCR beta chain was observed in a study of blood T cell repertoires in COVID-19. Looking at the study overall: T cells, B-cell-depleted T cells, or PBMCs supplied cDNA or gDNA.

Libraries were prepared by immunoSEQ multiplex PCR; TCRdb keeps only in-frame clonotypes and omits some of them. The profile shows a few hundred thousand clones, about 90% of them singletons. The CDR3 totals 14 residues. CDR1 is GTSNPN, CDR2 SVGIG, per germline (reference sequence). Trimming took off 1 base at V and 7 bases at J, with 13 bases between the two ends. Individuals drawn from approximately 26 US areas were about 18 to 90 years old. This clone was detected once. Sequenced input: PBMCs or T cells enriched from blood (not recorded which). This clonotype originated in a woman in her 30s who had recovered from COVID-19. The gene calls are TRBV30 and TRBJ1-4; D call uncertain. This CDR3 is CAWSGRDNFEKLFF. The CDR3 DNA reads as TGTGCCTGGAGTGGCCGGGATAACTTTGAAAAACTGTTTTTT.